These 21 T cell receptor beta chains originate from one sample sequenced in a study of Tregs in tolerant kidney transplant recipients. Data came from immunoSEQ multiplex PCR; TCRdb stores just in-frame clones and leaves some out. The sample yields more than 11,000 clones, of which the top ten take up 25% to 30%. The nonmyeloablative bone marrow transplants came from related graft donors, with transient mixed chimerism. Sequences were derived from CD8+ T cells from blood (PBMCs), sampled 6 months after the transplant. All receptors derive from a human patient who received a combined kidney and bone marrow transplant. Some T cells may have come from the graft donor.

Remarks on this clone: The read stops 3 residues short of the end of the CDR3; the missing end is completed from the germline J gene. This chain connects TRBV23-1 to TRBJ2-2; 9 nucleotides match TRBD2. TRBV23-1 counts as an open reading frame of uncertain function. This CDR3 is 18 amino acids long. V trimming: 0 bases; J trimming: 3 bases; junction bases outside the gene matches: 8. This CDR3 reads CASSQSGLAGRYTGELFF. The sequenced CDR3 bases are TGCGCCAGCAGTCAATCCGGCCTAGCGGGGCGGTACACCGGGGAG.

Regarding this clone: The read stops 3 residues short of the end of the CDR3; the missing end is completed from the germline J gene. This chain uses TRBV24-1 with TRBJ1-5; D gene unclear. V was trimmed by 4 bases and J by 0 bases, leaving 6 bases between them. CDR1 and CDR2 (germline): KGHDR, SFDVKD. This CDR3 spans 14 amino acids. CDR3 DNA (partial): TGTGCCACCAGTGACCTAGATAGCAATCAGCCC. Amino acids: CATSDLDSNQP. The complete CDR3 reads CATSDLDSNQPQHF.

A note on this clone: Read sequence stops 3 residues before the CDR3 end, and the germline J gene provides the missing end. J is TRBJ1-5 and V is TRBV19; tentatively, D is TRBD1 (5 bases). The CDR3 is 15 residues long. Germline CDR1 reads LNHDA; CDR2 reads SQIVND (reference sequence). The ends were cut back, 2 bases at V and 1 base at J, with 9 bases in the middle. The CDR3 DNA, read in part, is TGTGCCAGTAGTATACGGGGGGACAGCAATCAGCCC. It is translated as CASSIRGDSNQP. The CDR3 in its entirety is CASSIRGDSNQPQHF.

About this clone: The read finishes 3 residues shy of the CDR3 end, and the germline J gene is used to complete it. The V gene is TRBV28, the J gene TRBJ1-2, with D unresolved. This CDR3 is built from 14 residues. Trimming took 7 bases from V and 2 from J, leaving 14 bases between them. CDR1 and CDR2 from the germline V gene are MDHEN and SYDVKM. The chain's CDR3 is CASIKLSSNYGYTF. Partial CDR3 DNA: TGTGCCAGCATTAAGCTTAGCTCAAACTATGGC.

Regarding this clone: The read halts 3 residues ahead of the CDR3 end, with the missing end drawn from the germline J gene. The chain links TRBV19 to TRBJ1-2; 9 nucleotides align to TRBD1. The CDR3 is 14 amino acids. Germline V gives CDR1 LNHDA, CDR2 SQIVND (reference sequence). CDR3: CASSHGTGRYDYTF. CDR3 DNA (partial): TGTGCCAGTTCCCATGGGACAGGGCGTTACGAC.

Details on this clone: Sequencing ends 3 residues short of the CDR3 end; the germline J gene provides the rest. This chain uses TRBV20-1 with TRBJ1-1, with 10 bases matching TRBD1. There are 17 residues in the CDR3. Germline CDR1 DFQATT, CDR2 SNEGSKA (reference sequence). V shed 3 bases, J shed 4 bases, and the junction held 14 bases outside the gene matches. The sequenced part of the CDR3 DNA is TGCAGTGCTAGCACCCGGGACAGGGGAAGGTACGGCACTGAA. Translation gives CSASTRDRGRYGTE. The full CDR3 is CSASTRDRGRYGTEAFF.

CDR3 region: CASSSQGGLFNEQFF. The sequenced CDR3 bases are TGTGCCAGTAGTTCTCAAGGTGGCCTGTTCAATGAG. The chain uses TRBV19 and TRBJ2-1; D remains unclear. The sequence runs out 3 residues before the end of the CDR3; the remainder is reconstructed from the germline J gene. CDR3 length: 15 residues. Germline V gives CDR1 LNHDA, CDR2 SQIVND (reference sequence). The germline V and J ends were trimmed by 5 bases and 6 bases, with 17 bases remaining between them.

On this clone: Read sequence stops 3 residues before the CDR3 end, and the germline J gene provides the missing end. The J gene is TRBJ1-1, the V gene TRBV5-6, with TRBD1 matching over 7 bases. The junction had 4 bases not matched to a gene; V was cut back by 0 bases and J by 5 bases. This CDR3 contains 14 residues. Per the germline V gene, CDR1 is SGHDT and CDR2 is YYEEEE. Here the CDR3 reads CASSLGDRETEAFF. CDR3 DNA (partial): TGTGCCAGCAGCTTGGGTGACAGGGAAACTGAA.

Comments on this clone: The CDR3 goes on 3 residues after the read ends, and that part is filled in from the germline J gene. The rearrangement links TRBV19 to TRBJ2-1; 7 nucleotides agree with TRBD2. In germline, CDR1 is LNHDA, CDR2 SQIVND (reference sequence). The CDR3 runs to 15 residues. Trimming removed 3 bases from V and 2 bases from J; junction bases left unmatched: 4. The sequenced part of the CDR3 DNA is TGTGCCAGTAGTATCGGGGGGAGCGCCTACAATGAG. This encodes CASSIGGSAYNE. In full, the CDR3 is CASSIGGSAYNEQFF.

In the case of this clone: Sequencing ends 3 residues short of the CDR3 end; the germline J gene provides the rest. The rearrangement links TRBV12-3 or TRBV12-4 to TRBJ2-7; D is unclear. Between the trimmed V and J ends, which lost 5 bases and 2 bases, there was a span of 10 bases. CDR3 size: 13 residues. The covered CDR3 bases are TGTGCCAGCAGTAAAGTATCTACCTACGAG. As protein: CASSKVSTYE. The complete CDR3 sequence is CASSKVSTYEQYF.

As to this clone: The read gets to within 3 residues of the CDR3 end, and the germline J gene fills in the rest. The chain employs TRBV19 and TRBJ1-5, with D perhaps TRBD1 (6 bases). With 7 bases removed from V and 1 base from J, the gap between germline ends came to 11 bases. Germline CDR1 is LNHDA and CDR2 is SQIVND (reference sequence). The CDR3 is 14 amino acids. Here the CDR3 reads CASTLQGSNQPQHF. CDR3 DNA, as far as it was read: TGTGCCAGTACCTTGCAGGGGAGCAATCAGCCC. Combining the CDR3 with reference TRBV19 and TRBJ1-5 gives the whole variable domain DGGITQSPKYLFRKEGQNVTLSCEQNLNHDAMYWYRQDPGQGLRLIYYSQIVNDFQKGDIAEGYSVSREKKESFPLTVTSAQKNPTAFYLCASTLQGSNQPQHFGDGTRLSIL.

In regard to this clone: The read ends 3 residues before the CDR3 terminus; that terminus is restored from the germline J gene. This chain connects TRBV7-8 to TRBJ1-6, with 9 bases matching TRBD1. CDR1 SGHVS and CDR2 FQNEAQ come from the germline V gene. The CDR3 loop spans 16 amino acids. Unmatched junction bases numbered 8, after V lost 3 bases and J lost 8 bases. CDR3 loop: CASSFPGTGYDSPLHF. The DNA read from the CDR3 is TGTGCCAGCAGCTTTCCCGGGACAGGGTATGATTCACCC.

Concerning this clone: The read falls 3 residues short of the CDR3 end, and the missing part is taken from the germline J gene. This sequence joins TRBV7-9 and TRBJ2-7; the D is unclear. The V and J ends lost 7 bases and 5 bases respectively, with 12 bases between them. CDR1 is SEHNR, CDR2 FQNEAQ, per germline (reference sequence). The CDR3 is made up of 12 amino acids. CDR3 sequence: CASTPVINEQYF. CDR3 DNA, as far as it was read: TGTGCCAGCACCCCTGTTATTAACGAG. Full variable domain (outside the CDR3, taken from reference TRBV7-9 and TRBJ2-7): DTGVSQNPRHKITKRGQNVTFRCDPISEHNRLYWYRQTLGQGPEFLTYFQNEAQLEKSRLLSDRFSAERPKGSFSTLEIQRTEQGDSAMYLCASTPVINEQYFGPGTRLTVT.

CDR3 residues: CASSGGTGVSGEAFF. The CDR3 bases that were read are TGTGCCAGCAGCGGCGGGACAGGGGTTTCGGGTGAA. This chain connects TRBV12-3 or TRBV12-4 to TRBJ1-1; 10 bases fit TRBD1. With the read ending 3 residues before the CDR3 end, the germline J gene is used to fill in that end. The CDR3 consists of 15 residues. The ends lost 6 bases at V and 7 bases at J; junction bases unmatched: 11.

As concerns this clone: Read coverage stops 3 residues before the CDR3 terminus; the germline J gene supplies the remainder. The rearrangement uses TRBV5-1 and TRBJ2-7; 9 positions agree with TRBD1. Trimming removed 4 bases from V and 5 bases from J; junction bases left unmatched: 7. Germline CDR1 and CDR2: SGHRS and YFSETQ. The CDR3 totals 14 residues. CDR3 DNA (partial): TGCGCCAGCAGCACCGGGACAGGGTCGAACGAG. It codes for CASSTGTGSNE. The full CDR3 protein is CASSTGTGSNEQYF.

Note on this clone: The read falls 3 residues short of the CDR3 end, and the missing part is taken from the germline J gene. The chain combines TRBV7-9 with TRBJ1-5, with D perhaps TRBD1 (6 bases). Germline V gives CDR1 SEHNR, CDR2 FQNEAQ (reference sequence). The CDR3 loop spans 15 amino acids. V was clipped by 2 bases and J by 1 base, with 9 bases between them. The CDR3 protein is CASSLSGVSNQPQHF. The CDR3 bases that were read are TGTGCCAGCAGCTTATCAGGGGTGAGCAATCAGCCC.

On this clone itself: The read terminates 3 residues before the CDR3 end, so the remaining end is supplied by the germline J gene. The V and J genes are TRBV7-6 and TRBJ1-5; D is ambiguous. CDR3 size: 13 residues. V was clipped by 1 base and J by 5 bases, with 6 bases between them. CDR1 SGHVS and CDR2 FNYEAQ come from the germline V gene. The covered CDR3 bases are TGTGCCAGCAGCTTAGAATCCGATCAGCCC. Protein product: CASSLESDQP. The CDR3 reads in full as CASSLESDQPQHF.

On this clone itself: The read gets to within 3 residues of the CDR3 end, and the germline J gene fills in the rest. V is TRBV11-2 and J is TRBJ2-7; no clear D gene. Per germline, CDR1 SGHAT and CDR2 FQNNGV. The ends were cut back, 1 base at V and 2 bases at J, with 6 bases in the middle. This CDR3 comprises 13 residues. CDR3 residues: CASSLGLAYEQYF. CDR3 DNA (partial): TGTGCCAGCAGCTTAGGGCTAGCCTACGAG. Full variable domain (outside the CDR3, taken from reference TRBV11-2 and TRBJ2-7): EAGVAQSPRYKIIEKRQSVAFWCNPISGHATLYWYQQILGQGPKLLIQFQNNGVVDDSQLPKDRFSAERLKGVDSTLKIQPAKLEDSAVYLCASSLGLAYEQYFGPGTRLTVT.

In the case of this clone: The read ends 3 residues early relative to the CDR3; the germline J gene fills the gap. V usage is TRBV2 and J usage is TRBJ2-1, with 7 bases matching TRBD2. Per the germline V gene, CDR1 is SNHLY and CDR2 is FYNNEI. This CDR3 has 15 residues. Trimming at V came to 1 base and at J to 3 bases, leaving 3 bases not matched to a gene. Here the CDR3 reads CASSEVGGGYNEQFF. The DNA read from the CDR3 is TGTGCCAGCAGTGAAGTGGGGGGGGGCTACAATGAG. The variable domain in full, with the rest retrieved from reference TRBV2 and TRBJ2-1, is EPEVTQTPSHQVTQMGQEVILRCVPISNHLYFYWYRQILGQKVEFLVSFYNNEISEKSEIFDDQFSVERPDGSNFTLKIRSTKLEDSAMYFCASSEVGGGYNEQFFGPGTRLTVL.

About this clone itself: The read comes to an end 3 residues before the CDR3 does, leaving the germline J gene to fill in the end. This chain joins TRBV7-2 and TRBJ1-4; the D gene is possibly TRBD1 (5 bases). V lost 0 bases, J lost 5 bases, and 10 bases lay in between. CDR1 SGHTA and CDR2 FQGNSA come from the germline V gene. The CDR3 has 15 amino acids. Here the CDR3 reads CASSLAGGENEKLFF. The DNA read from the CDR3 is TGTGCCAGCAGCTTAGCCGGGGGGGAGAATGAAAAA.

By frequency, this clone registers medium-sized. Read data end 3 residues before the CDR3 end; the end is taken from the germline J gene. V and J are TRBV5-4 and TRBJ2-1; weak D call: TRBD2 (7 bases). This CDR3 is built from 16 residues. Trimming took 4 bases from V and 3 from J, leaving 17 bases between them. The germline CDR1 and CDR2 sequences are SGHNT and YYREEE (reference sequence). The part of the CDR3 DNA that was read is TGTGCCAGCAGCGTCTCTGGAGGGGGGGACTACAATGAG. Translated, it gives CASSVSGGGDYNE. The CDR3 reads in full as CASSVSGGGDYNEQFF.